This is a list of T cell receptor beta chains from one sample in a study of blood T cells in healthy people across ages. TCRdb processed the 5' RACE reads anew with MiXCR; each CDR3 protein has one entry. The table includes around 1,000,000 distinct CDR3 sequences, more than 30% detected once. Sequenced: blood. These receptors were obtained from a man aged 18 to 35 in good health. Each CDR3 is given with its conserved first and last residue.

length	V	J	CDR3
14	TRBV6-2/TRBV6-3	TRBJ2-3	CASSYVSGIDTQYF
13	TRBV12-3/TRBV12-4	TRBJ1-5	CASRRGSLQPQHF
16	TRBV10-3	TRBJ2-3	CAINTRDRGLTDTQYF
16	TRBV7-6	TRBJ1-5	CASSLFGGNSGQPQHF
16	TRBV6-1	TRBJ2-3	CASSELGGLGTDTQYF
10	TRBV12-3/TRBV12-4	TRBJ1-1	CASSFDRAFF
13	TRBV6-2/TRBV6-3	TRBJ2-5	CASSADRAETQYF
14	TRBV5-1	TRBJ2-5	CASSLEALRETQYF
14	TRBV3-1	TRBJ1-4	CASSQNVDAEKLFF
14	TRBV5-1	NA	CASSLGDQAYEQYF
16	TRBV5-1	TRBJ2-3	CASRDYLTGATDAQYF
14	TRBV4-3	TRBJ1-1	CASSQDLTGTEAFF
13	TRBV5-1	TRBJ1-2	CASSWDSAYGYTF
18	TRBV27	NA	CASSSHGTSGGRDNEQYF
14	TRBV12-3/TRBV12-4	TRBJ1-1	CASSLSGRDTEAFF
13	TRBV7-9	TRBJ2-1	CASSLELPNEQFF
15	TRBV4-1	TRBJ1-4	CASSQLQGVNEKLFF
15	TRBV10-3	TRBJ2-5	CAISKGASDQETQYF
13	TRBV20-1	TRBJ2-2	CSAEAENTGELFF
17	TRBV6-2/TRBV6-3	TRBJ2-3	CASSYWTRRGNTDTQYF
13	TRBV11-2	TRBJ1-1	CASSPKTNTEAFF
15	TRBV9	TRBJ2-3	CASSVTGLAGDTQYF